The next 20 T cell receptor beta chains were all read from a single sample in a study of cytomegalovirus exposure and HLA in healthy donors. Assay used: immunoSEQ multiplex PCR; TCRdb lists only in-frame clones, some missing. Among some 67,000 clones, 94% were seen once, and the ten largest hold approximately 1%. The specimen was PBMCs. The receptors derive from a woman aged 18-29 years in good health and CMV-seronegative.

This rearrangement joins TRBV29-1 to TRBJ2-3; D is possibly TRBD2 (5 bases). Germline V gives CDR1 SQVTM, CDR2 ANQGSEA. This CDR3 comprises 15 residues. Trimming removed 3 bases at V and 0 bases at J, with 13 bases between. In nucleotides, the CDR3 is TGCAGCGTTGACCCCCTAGCCCTTAGCACAGATACGCAGTATTTT. Translation: CSVDPLALSTDTQYF.

The chain uses TRBV18 and TRBJ2-3; 9 nucleotides line up with TRBD1. The CDR3 totals 15 residues. The germline gives CDR1 KGHSH, CDR2 LQKENI. Unmatched junction bases numbered 8, after V lost 5 bases and J lost 5 bases. CDR3 in amino acids: CASSTAQGAQDTQYF. CDR3 nucleotides: TGTGCCAGCTCAACCGCACAGGGGGCTCAAGATACGCAGTATTTT. Based on the CDR3 plus reference TRBV18 and TRBJ2-3, the full variable domain is NAGVMQNPRHLVRRRGQEARLRCSPMKGHSHVYWYRQLPEEGLKFMVYLQKENIIDESGMPKERFSAEFPKEGPSILRIQQVVRGDSAAYFCASSTAQGAQDTQYFGPGTRLTVL.

This rearrangement joins TRBV7-2 to TRBJ2-1, with 8 positions matching TRBD2. Germline CDR1 and CDR2: SGHTA and FQGNSA. This CDR3 has 15 amino acids. J was trimmed by 7 bases and V by 5 bases; bases with no gene match: 10. In DNA form, the CDR3 reads TGTGCCAGCAGCCTGAACTCGGGGGGGTGGAATGAGCAGTTCTTC. This sequence encodes CASSLNSGGWNEQFF.

The rearrangement uses TRBV4-1 and TRBJ1-6; D uncertain. The ends were cut back, 4 bases at V and 8 bases at J, with 15 bases in the middle. This CDR3 is 15 amino acids long. The germline V gene encodes CDR1 MGHRA and CDR2 YSYEKL. In nucleotides, the CDR3 is TGCGCCAGCAGCCCCTTGGGAGGGATGGATTCACCCCTCCACTTT. Translated, it gives CASSPLGGMDSPLHF.

The genes are TRBV2 and TRBJ2-2; TRBD2 is a possible D gene (5 bases). This CDR3 is 14 amino acids long. V gave up 8 bases and J gave up 1 base, with 11 bases separating them. Germline lookup yields CDR1 SNHLY and CDR2 FYNNEI. The CDR3 is CASQWAGNTGELFF. CDR3 nucleotide sequence: TGTGCCAGCCAGTGGGCGGGGAACACCGGGGAGCTGTTTTTT.

This chain uses TRBV28 with TRBJ2-3; 8 nucleotides line up with TRBD2. Unmatched junction bases numbered 14, after V lost 2 bases and J lost 4 bases. CDR1 MDHEN and CDR2 SYDVKM come from the germline V gene. The CDR3 loop spans 18 amino acids. The chain's CDR3 is CASSLQSGSGRSADTQYF. In DNA, the CDR3 is TGTGCCAGCAGTTTACAGAGTGGGAGCGGGAGATCCGCAGATACGCAGTATTTT.

V gene TRBV18 combines with J gene TRBJ1-2, with 7 bases fitting TRBD1. The V and J ends lost 2 bases and 8 bases, in that order; junction bases with no gene match: 11. The CDR3 has 15 residues. The V gene's germline CDR1 is KGHSH and CDR2 LQKENI. This chain's CDR3 is CASSPGGDRVGGYTF. DNA for the CDR3: TGTGCCAGCTCACCAGGGGGAGACAGGGTTGGCGGCTACACCTTC.

The chain uses TRBV7-2 and TRBJ2-1, with D possibly TRBD2 on 6 matching bases. From germline, CDR1 is SGHTA and CDR2 FQGNSA. V lost 5 bases and J 5 bases, leaving 13 bases between the germline ends. This CDR3 region has 14 residues. CDR3 protein: CASSVRLVNNEQFF. CDR3 DNA: TGTGCCAGCAGCGTTCGACTAGTGAACAATGAGCAGTTCTTC.

This clone occurred a few times. The CDR3 region has the DNA TGTGCCAGCAGCCCTGGAGGACCATTTAGCAATCAGCCCCAGCATTTT. Encoded protein: CASSPGGPFSNQPQHF. V and J are TRBV5-6 and TRBJ1-5; D gene unclear. The CDR3 is 16 amino acids. The ends were cut back, 4 bases at V and 0 bases at J, with 14 bases in the middle. Looked up from germline, CDR1 is SGHDT and CDR2 is YYEEEE.

The chain carries TRBV10-3 and TRBJ2-5, with 8 positions matching TRBD1. The V gene end was trimmed by 2 bases and the J gene end by 4 bases; junction bases not matched to a gene: 6. The CDR3 totals 15 residues. Germline assignment: CDR1 ENHRY and CDR2 SYGVKD. The CDR3 region is CAISETGGFRETQYF. The CDR3 DNA reads as TGTGCCATCAGTGAGACAGGGGGGTTTCGAGAGACCCAGTACTTC.

V and J are TRBV20-1 and TRBJ2-1; D is uncertain. The germline V gene has CDR1 DFQATT and CDR2 SNEGSKA (reference sequence). The V end lost 0 bases, the J end lost 5 bases, and 2 bases lay between the germline ends. CDR3 length equals 11 residues. The CDR3 protein is CSARDNNEQFF. The CDR3 bases are TGCAGTGCTAGAGATAACAATGAGCAGTTCTTC.

The chain joins TRBV19 to TRBJ1-2, with TRBD1 as a possible D gene (5 bases). This CDR3 has 13 amino acids. V lost 5 bases to trimming and J lost 2 bases, with 9 bases between them. The germline V gene encodes CDR1 LNHDA and CDR2 SQIVND (reference sequence). The chain's CDR3 is CASSPQGNYGYTF. In DNA, the CDR3 is TGTGCCAGTAGTCCCCAGGGAAACTATGGCTACACCTTC.

This sequence joins TRBV7-9 and TRBJ1-1; possible D gene TRBD1, 6 bases. V lost 7 bases, J lost 0 bases, and 12 bases lay in between. The CDR3 consists of 14 residues. Germline CDR1 SEHNR, CDR2 FQNEAQ (reference sequence). Here the CDR3 reads CASTRTDMNTEAFF. DNA for the CDR3: TGTGCCAGCACACGGACAGACATGAACACTGAAGCTTTCTTT.

This chain connects TRBV29-1 to TRBJ2-7; 12 positions agree with TRBD2. V lost 6 bases and J lost 3; bases outside the gene matches: 6. Germline V gives CDR1 SQVTM, CDR2 ANQGSEA. This CDR3 comprises 14 residues. Here the CDR3 DNA reads TGCAGCGTCGCGGGACTAGCGGGCGACTACGAGCAGTACTTC. Amino acids: CSVAGLAGDYEQYF.

The CDR3 DNA is TGCAGCGTTGAGGGACAGGGATCCACTGAAGCTTTCTTT. Protein product: CSVEGQGSTEAFF. The chain couples TRBV29-1 to TRBJ1-1; 9 bases fit TRBD1. J lost 4 bases, V lost 3 bases, and 3 bases had no gene match. CDR1 is SQVTM, CDR2 ANQGSEA, per germline. There are 13 residues in the CDR3.

This sequence joins TRBV27 and TRBJ1-1, with TRBD1 matching 7 bases. J was trimmed by 4 bases and V by 0 bases; bases with no gene match: 11. CDR3 length equals 17 residues. Germline loops: CDR1 MNHEY, CDR2 SMNVEV (reference sequence). CDR3 DNA sequence: TGTGCCAGCAGTTTATCGAATTCCAGACAGGGTCTCACTGAAGCTTTCTTT. Translated, it gives CASSLSNSRQGLTEAFF.

The chain recombines TRBV5-6 with TRBJ1-4, with D unresolved. Trimming shortened V by 4 bases and J by 7 bases, and 17 bases separated the two germline ends. Germline V gene sequence: CDR1 SGHDT, CDR2 YYEEEE. The length of the CDR3 is 15 residues. The CDR3 is CASSPIGRGSEKLFF. The CDR3 nucleotides read TGTGCCAGCAGCCCAATCGGGCGGGGTAGTGAAAAACTGTTTTTT.

The chain has TRBV6-1 and TRBJ2-5, with 8 bases fitting TRBD2. Per the germline V gene, CDR1 is MNHNS and CDR2 is SASEGT. J gave up 5 bases and V 2 bases, and 7 bases lay outside the gene matches. The CDR3 covers 15 residues. The CDR3 here is CASSESAGERETQYF. CDR3 DNA sequence: TGTGCCAGCAGTGAATCAGCGGGAGAGAGGGAGACCCAGTACTTC.

V gene TRBV7-8 combines with J gene TRBJ2-1; the D gene is possibly TRBD2 (6 bases). CDR1 is SGHVS, CDR2 FQNEAQ, per germline. With 3 bases removed from V and 6 bases from J, the gap between germline ends came to 18 bases. The CDR3 runs 16 residues. CDR3 residues: CASSFRAGSSINEQFF. CDR3 nucleotide sequence: TGTGCCAGCAGCTTCCGGGCCGGGAGTAGTATCAATGAGCAGTTCTTC.

The rearrangement uses TRBV19 and TRBJ1-1; 7 bases agree with TRBD1. V was clipped by 5 bases and J by 4 bases; unmatched bases: 7. The CDR3 totals 14 residues. Germline CDR1 LNHDA, CDR2 SQIVND (reference sequence). The CDR3 bases are TGTGCCAGTAGTGCGGCAGGGGGACTCACTGAAGCTTTCTTT. It codes for CASSAAGGLTEAFF.